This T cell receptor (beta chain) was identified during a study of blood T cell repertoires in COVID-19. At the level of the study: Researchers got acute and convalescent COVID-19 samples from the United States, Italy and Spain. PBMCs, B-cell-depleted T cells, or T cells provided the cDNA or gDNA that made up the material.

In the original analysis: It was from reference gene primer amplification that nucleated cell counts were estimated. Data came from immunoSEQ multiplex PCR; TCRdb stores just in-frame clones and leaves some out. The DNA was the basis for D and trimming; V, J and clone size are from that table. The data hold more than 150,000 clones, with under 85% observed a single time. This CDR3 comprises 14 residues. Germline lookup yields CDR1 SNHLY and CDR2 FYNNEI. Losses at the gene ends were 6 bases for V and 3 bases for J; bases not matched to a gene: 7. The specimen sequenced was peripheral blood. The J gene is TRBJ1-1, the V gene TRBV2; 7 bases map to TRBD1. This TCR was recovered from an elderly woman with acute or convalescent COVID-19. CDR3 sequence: CASSVNRGYTEAFF. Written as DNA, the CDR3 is TGTGCCAGCAGCGTTAACAGGGGCTACACTGAAGCTTTCTTT.